The 27 T cell receptor beta chains listed next were all sequenced from one sample in a study of beta chain features in type 1 diabetes. cDNA synthesis used the whole RNA isolate, giving expressed TCRB sequences. Repertoires were generated with immunoSEQ multiplex PCR, while TCRdb's copy carries only in-frame clones and drops some. The sample consists of 200,000 to 300,000 clones, 25% to 30% of them appearing once. Sequenced sample: central memory CD4+ T cells from blood. Every receptor here comes from a man aged 25 to 40 in good health.

The V gene is TRBV7-8, the J gene TRBJ1-2, with D unclear. The CDR3 has 12 amino acids. Germline V lookup: CDR1 SGHVS, CDR2 FQNEAQ. Between the trimmed V and J ends, which lost 5 bases and 8 bases, there was a span of 12 bases. The CDR3 coding sequence is TGTGCCAGCAGCACTGTTCGGGAAGGCTACACCTTC. It specifies CASSTVREGYTF.

The chain couples TRBV4-3 to TRBJ1-1; D is ambiguous. This CDR3 has 14 residues. V lost 2 bases and J lost 0, with 7 bases in between. Germline V lookup: CDR1 LGHNA, CDR2 YSLEER. CDR3 coding DNA: TGCGCCAGCAGCCAACAGGCCCTGAACACTGAAGCTTTCTTT. It yields the protein CASSQQALNTEAFF.

In the case of this clone: Distinct nucleotide sequences in the sample also encode this CDR3. CDR3 in amino acids: CASSPLRDEQYF. The CDR3 DNA follows: TGTGCCAGCAGCCCCCTCAGGGACGAGCAGTACTTC. The gene calls are TRBV7-9 and TRBJ2-7, with TRBD1 as a possible D gene (5 bases). V was shortened by 5 bases and J by 5 bases, with 10 bases between the two germline ends. Looked up from germline, CDR1 is SEHNR and CDR2 is FQNEAQ (reference sequence). CDR3 length: 12 amino acids.

The CDR3 loop reads CASSQRTSAVGELFF. The CDR3 coding sequence is TGCGCCAGCAGCCAGCGGACTAGCGCGGTCGGGGAGCTGTTTTTT. V gene TRBV4-3 combines with J gene TRBJ2-2; TRBD2 matches at 9 bases. The CDR3 is 15 residues long. The V gene end was trimmed by 3 bases and the J gene end by 7 bases; junction bases not matched to a gene: 6. Germline assignment: CDR1 LGHNA and CDR2 YSLEER.

The V gene is TRBV15, the J gene TRBJ2-5; no firm D call. CDR3 length: 14 amino acids. The V gene's germline CDR1 is LNHNV and CDR2 YYDKDF (reference sequence). Trimming pared 3 bases from V and 4 bases from J, leaving 12 bases between. This CDR3 reads CATSRVGFSETQYF. The CDR3 DNA reads as TGTGCCACCAGCAGGGTGGGATTTTCAGAGACCCAGTACTTC.

V is TRBV7-9 and J is TRBJ2-7, with no clear D. V lost 3 bases to trimming and J lost 0 bases, with 12 bases between them. Looked up from germline, CDR1 is SEHNR and CDR2 is FQNEAQ (reference sequence). The length of the CDR3 is 15 residues. CDR3 nucleotides: TGTGCCAGCAGCTTTCGCGGCTCCAACTCCTACGAGCAGTACTTC. It specifies CASSFRGSNSYEQYF.

The rearrangement links TRBV19 to TRBJ2-4; no clear D gene. CDR3 length: 12 amino acids. Germline assignment: CDR1 LNHDA and CDR2 SQIVND (reference sequence). Between the trimmed V and J ends, which lost 3 bases and 15 bases, there was a span of 15 bases. The CDR3 spells CASSIVADRPYF. In DNA form, the CDR3 reads TGTGCCAGTAGTATTGTGGCAGATCGACCGTACTTC.

The chain links TRBV7-2 to TRBJ2-7; D is undetermined. The germline V and J ends were trimmed by 5 bases and 6 bases, with 11 bases remaining between them. CDR1 and CDR2 (germline): SGHTA, FQGNSA. The CDR3 spans 12 residues. This CDR3 is CASSPAHLEQYF. CDR3 DNA sequence: TGTGCCAGCAGCCCAGCCCATCTCGAGCAGTACTTC. The full variable domain, in which reference TRBV7-2 and TRBJ2-7 provide the parts outside the CDR3, is GAGVSQSPSNKVTEKGKDVELRCDPISGHTALYWYRQSLGQGLEFLIYFQGNSAPDKSGLPSDRFSAERTGGSVSTLTIQRTQQEDSAVYLCASSPAHLEQYFGPGTRLTVT.

The chain has TRBV5-1 and TRBJ1-4, with D perhaps TRBD1 (6 bases). Trimming removed 0 bases from V and 8 bases from J, with 14 bases in between. Germline CDR1 is SGHRS and CDR2 is YFSETQ. This CDR3 contains 15 residues. The CDR3 sequence is CASSLEDSAREKLFF. The CDR3 DNA follows: TGCGCCAGCAGCTTGGAGGACAGTGCCCGGGAAAAACTGTTTTTT.

The V call is TRBV5-1, the J call TRBJ1-1; D not resolved. Germline CDR1 is SGHRS and CDR2 is YFSETQ. Trimming took 2 bases from V and 2 from J, leaving 10 bases between them. The CDR3 contains 14 residues. The CDR3 region is CASSFGGTNTEAFF. CDR3 DNA sequence: TGCGCCAGCAGCTTCGGAGGCACTAACACTGAAGCTTTCTTT.

This clone was observed at least ten times. The chain uses TRBV18 and TRBJ2-4; no clear D. Germline CDR1 reads KGHSH; CDR2 reads LQKENI. The V end was cut by 0 bases, the J end by 9 bases, with 12 bases between. The CDR3 is 14 amino acids. The CDR3 sequence: CASSPPSVEGIQYF. The CDR3 DNA reads as TGTGCCAGCTCACCACCTAGTGTCGAAGGCATTCAGTACTTC.

This clone has only a few counts. In the same sample, other DNA sequences code for this CDR3. The V call is TRBV28, the J call TRBJ2-7; 9 bases are a match to TRBD2. The CDR3 has 13 residues. With V trimmed by 9 bases and J by 1 base, 4 bases remained unmatched. CDR1 is MDHEN, CDR2 SYDVKM, per germline. The CDR3 here is CASRTSGSYEQYF. CDR3 in DNA: TGTGCCAGTCGTACTAGCGGGTCCTACGAGCAGTACTTC. The whole variable domain, filled in from reference TRBV28 and TRBJ2-7, reads DVKVTQSSRYLVKRTGEKVFLECVQDMDHENMFWYRQDPGLGLRLIYFSYDVKMKEKGDIPEGYSVSREKKERFSLILESASTNQTSMYLCASRTSGSYEQYFGPGTRLTVT.

This clone occurred a few times. The V gene is TRBV28, the J gene TRBJ2-1, with TRBD2 identical over 11 bases. Germline CDR1 and CDR2: MDHEN and SYDVKM. The V gene end was trimmed by 6 bases and the J gene end by 4 bases; junction bases not matched to a gene: 5. The CDR3 runs 15 residues. CDR3 residues: CASSTLAGVYNEQFF. CDR3 in DNA: TGTGCCAGCAGCACACTAGCGGGGGTATACAATGAGCAGTTCTTC.

The chain combines TRBV18 with TRBJ2-1, with D possibly being TRBD2 (5 bases). The V gene lost 3 bases and the J gene lost 9 bases, with 21 bases spanning the gap. This CDR3 contains 16 residues. Germline V lookup: CDR1 KGHSH, CDR2 LQKENI. The CDR3 region is CASSPPLPGLKSEQFF. CDR3 DNA sequence: TGTGCCAGCTCACCCCCGCTTCCAGGACTGAAAAGTGAGCAGTTCTTC.

The chain joins TRBV30 to TRBJ2-3; 7 nucleotides agree with TRBD2. V was clipped by 1 base and J by 11 bases; unmatched bases: 3. CDR1 and CDR2 (germline): GTSNPN, SVGIG (reference sequence). This CDR3 is built from 11 residues. The CDR3 coding sequence is TGTGCCTGGAGTGGCCCGGGGGGGCAGTATTTT. Translating gives CAWSGPGGQYF.

The chain combines TRBV29-1 with TRBJ2-3; D is uncertain. There are 13 residues in the CDR3. Trimming shortened V by 3 bases and J by 1 base, and 8 bases separated the two germline ends. Per germline, CDR1 SQVTM and CDR2 ANQGSEA. The CDR3 nucleotides read TGCAGCGTTGAGATCCTTGGCACAGATACGCAGTATTTT. Protein sequence: CSVEILGTDTQYF.

The chain carries TRBV30 and TRBJ1-2; D perhaps matches TRBD1 (5 bases). Trimming stripped 5 bases from V and 2 bases from J, with 15 bases between. The germline CDR1 and CDR2 sequences are GTSNPN and SVGIG (reference sequence). The CDR3 length is 14 residues. The CDR3 region has the DNA TGTGCCTGGGAGGGGCCGGTCGGGAACTATGGCTACACCTTC. As protein: CAWEGPVGNYGYTF.

The chain combines TRBV29-1 with TRBJ2-3; 7 bases map to TRBD2. V lost 0 bases and J lost 0; bases outside the gene matches: 0. The CDR3 contains 14 residues. CDR1 is SQVTM and CDR2 is ANQGSEA in the germline V gene. CDR3 DNA sequence: TGCAGCGTTGAAGACGGGGGGAGCACAGATACGCAGTATTTT. Protein: CSVEDGGSTDTQYF.

This clone was counted only a few times. V usage is TRBV7-9 and J usage is TRBJ2-2; D is unresolved. V was pared by 3 bases and J by 3 bases, with 5 bases between. The CDR3 covers 13 residues. CDR1 and CDR2 from the germline V gene are SEHNR and FQNEAQ (reference sequence). As DNA, the CDR3 is TGTGCCAGCAGCTTTCTAGACACCGGGGAGCTGTTTTTT. This codes for CASSFLDTGELFF. Looking up the rest from reference TRBV7-9 and TRBJ2-2 gives the full variable domain: DTGVSQNPRHKITKRGQNVTFRCDPISEHNRLYWYRQTLGQGPEFLTYFQNEAQLEKSRLLSDRFSAERPKGSFSTLEIQRTEQGDSAMYLCASSFLDTGELFFGEGSRLTVL.

In this sample, this clone turned up a few times. The chain carries TRBV28 and TRBJ2-3; D not resolved. V was shortened by 6 bases and J by 6 bases, with 19 bases between the two germline ends. CDR3 length: 15 amino acids. Germline values: CDR1 MDHEN, CDR2 SYDVKM. The CDR3 DNA follows: TGTGCCAGCAGAAGTTCGGCCTTGGCTATGGATACGCAGTATTTT. This gives the protein CASRSSALAMDTQYF.

Only a few counts were recorded for this clone. Other nucleotide sequences from this sample produce the same CDR3. The chain carries TRBV2 and TRBJ2-5; D is ambiguous. V lost 6 bases and J lost 3, with 5 bases in between. Per the germline V gene, CDR1 is SNHLY and CDR2 is FYNNEI. This CDR3 is 11 amino acids long. The CDR3 spells CASSPKETQYF. The CDR3 DNA follows: TGTGCCAGCAGCCCAAAAGAGACCCAGTACTTC.

The chain is built from TRBV15 and TRBJ2-1; 7 bases match TRBD2. Germline V gives CDR1 LNHNV, CDR2 YYDKDF (reference sequence). The CDR3 length is 16 residues. J was trimmed by 9 bases and V by 0 bases; bases with no gene match: 11. As DNA, the CDR3 is TGTGCCACCAGCAGAGATGCATCGCGGGGGACGGTTGAGCAGTTCTTC. Protein: CATSRDASRGTVEQFF.

This clone has ten or more counts. The V gene is TRBV19, the J gene TRBJ1-2, with 9 nucleotides matching TRBD1. Germline V gene sequence: CDR1 LNHDA, CDR2 SQIVND (reference sequence). V trimming: 7 bases; J trimming: 6 bases; junction bases outside the gene matches: 6. The CDR3 consists of 13 residues. The CDR3 loop is CASTRGQGNGYTF. CDR3 DNA sequence: TGTGCCAGTACTAGGGGACAGGGAAATGGCTACACCTTC.

The genes are TRBV7-2 and TRBJ2-7; D remains unclear. V was pared by 5 bases and J by 7 bases, with 12 bases between. The germline V gene encodes CDR1 SGHTA and CDR2 FQGNSA. The CDR3 consists of 12 residues. This CDR3 is CASSGDRREQYF. In DNA, the CDR3 is TGTGCCAGCAGCGGAGACCGCAGGGAGCAGTACTTC.

The table lists this clone with a few counts. The chain recombines TRBV7-9 with TRBJ2-1; TRBD2 matches at 14 bases. With 6 bases clipped from V and 8 bases from J, the junction kept 6 bases outside the gene matches. Germline CDR1 SEHNR, CDR2 FQNEAQ (reference sequence). This CDR3 region has 15 residues. CDR3 amino acids: CASSRLAGGRDEQFF. The CDR3, as DNA: TGTGCCAGCAGTAGACTAGCGGGAGGGAGGGATGAGCAGTTCTTC.

The chain is built from TRBV5-4 and TRBJ2-1, with a tentative D call TRBD1 (6 bases). The V end lost 4 bases, the J end lost 3 bases, and 20 bases lay between the germline ends. CDR3 size: 17 residues. The V gene's germline CDR1 is SGHNT and CDR2 YYREEE (reference sequence). The CDR3 protein is CASSRDPGRGFYNEQFF. CDR3 DNA: TGTGCCAGCAGCCGAGATCCGGGCAGGGGCTTCTACAATGAGCAGTTCTTC.

The V gene is TRBV27, the J gene TRBJ2-3, with D perhaps TRBD2 (6 bases). Germline CDR1 reads MNHEY; CDR2 reads SMNVEV (reference sequence). Trimming took 11 bases from V and 4 from J, leaving 13 bases between them. The CDR3 contains 12 residues. The CDR3 region is CAAGRAADTQYF. In nucleotides, the CDR3 is TGTGCCGCGGGACGGGCGGCAGATACGCAGTATTTT.